The following is a TCR beta chain sequence with its context. At one end, the junction sequence differs from germline, possibly due to a read error. This CDR3 contains 13 residues. Germline values: CDR1 MNHEY, CDR2 SVGAGI. From RNA transcripts, TCR beta CDR3 regions were amplified. First-round RT-PCR with HTBI primers amplified the TCR CDR3 region. TCRdb fed the multiplex PCR reads into MiXCR, producing one record per CDR3 protein. The table shows 700,000 to 850,000 distinct CDR3 sequences, with about a third occurring only once. The data derive from a study of T cells in Graves' hyperthyroidism and ophthalmopathy. Across the study: Once the initial diagnosis was made, peripheral blood was obtained before any treatment.

This chain uses TRBV6-5 with TRBJ1-1; D gene unclear. The sequenced material came from blood. This sequence was found in a woman between 40 and 50 years old with Graves' hyperthyroidism. CDR3 DNA: TGTGTCAGCAGTTCATGGGCGAACACTGAAGCTTTCTTT. Amino acid sequence: CVSSSWANTEAFF.